This T cell receptor (beta chain) stems from a study of neurological immune-mediated disorders. This clonotype was detected many times. Trimming stripped 0 bases from V and 2 bases from J, with 19 bases between. This CDR3 is 18 amino acids long. The germline V gene has CDR1 DFQATT and CDR2 SNEGSKA (reference sequence). TCRdb reprocessed the 5' RACE reads via MiXCR and lists one record per CDR3 protein. Altogether tens of thousands of distinct CDR3 sequences are present, about 4% being singletons, with the ten largest covering 1.3%. V and J are TRBV20-1 and TRBJ2-2; D perhaps matches TRBD1 (7 bases). Source material: PBMCs. This receptor was obtained from a man younger than 45 with multiple sclerosis. The DNA of the CDR3 is TGCAGTGCTAGAGATTTTTCCCGCGGGACAGCCAACACCGGGGAGCTGTTTTTT. This gives the protein CSARDFSRGTANTGELFF.